Following are 7 T cell receptor beta chains from one sample sequenced in a study of siplizumab effects on memory and regulatory T cells. The assay was immunoSEQ multiplex PCR, and TCRdb's table has in-frame clones only and misses some. The data show approximately 100,000 clones, with 92% seen just once and about 0.7% held by the top ten. The specimen sequenced was Tregs sorted from blood. These receptors all come from a human donor in good health.

The rearrangement links TRBV6-6 to TRBJ2-7, with 9 bases lining up with TRBD1. Germline CDR1 and CDR2: MNHNY and SVGAGI (reference sequence). The CDR3 is 14 residues long. The V gene end was trimmed by 4 bases and the J gene end by 3 bases; junction bases not matched to a gene: 4. DNA of the CDR3: TGTGCCAGCAGTTCCGGGACAGGGCTCTACGAGCAGTACTTC. Protein: CASSSGTGLYEQYF.

V and J are TRBV2 and TRBJ2-1, with TRBD2 as a possible D gene (5 bases). CDR1 is SNHLY and CDR2 is FYNNEI in the germline V gene. The CDR3 is 14 amino acids. The V gene lost 11 bases and the J gene lost 0 bases, with 14 bases spanning the gap. The CDR3 nucleotides are TGTGCCGCAGCCGGACTCGACTCCTACAATGAGCAGTTCTTC. Translation gives CAAAGLDSYNEQFF.

The CDR3 spells CASSENEGNYGYTF. The CDR3 DNA reads TGTGCCAGCAGTGAGAATGAGGGTAACTATGGCTACACCTTC. The rearrangement joins TRBV6-1 to TRBJ1-2; D call uncertain. The CDR3 sequence is 14 residues long. V was cut by 3 bases and J by 1 base, with 9 bases left in between. Germline V gene data show CDR1 as MNHNS and CDR2 as SASEGT.

The chain employs TRBV5-1 and TRBJ2-3; D call uncertain. The ends were cut back, 1 base at V and 0 bases at J, with 6 bases in the middle. In germline, CDR1 is SGHRS, CDR2 YFSETQ. The CDR3 sequence is 14 residues long. The CDR3 DNA follows: TGCGCCAGCAGCTTGTTCCGTAGCACAGATACGCAGTATTTT. It translates to CASSLFRSTDTQYF.

The gene calls are TRBV5-1 and TRBJ2-1; TRBD2 aligns across 9 bases. CDR1 and CDR2 (germline): SGHRS, YFSETQ. Trimming removed 2 bases from V and 4 bases from J; junction bases left unmatched: 7. This CDR3 has 16 amino acids. The CDR3 sequence: CASSFDGLAFYNEQFF. The CDR3, as DNA: TGCGCCAGCAGCTTCGATGGACTAGCGTTTTACAATGAGCAGTTCTTC.

The rearrangement joins TRBV4-1 to TRBJ1-1, with 7 nucleotides matching TRBD1. Losses at the gene ends were 4 bases for V and 0 bases for J; bases not matched to a gene: 8. Per germline, CDR1 MGHRA and CDR2 YSYEKL. This CDR3 is built from 16 residues. This CDR3 is CASSRDRAQMNTEAFF. The CDR3 nucleotides are TGCGCCAGCAGCCGCGACAGGGCTCAAATGAACACTGAAGCTTTCTTT.

Details on this clone: At the DNA level, this CDR3 is encoded by other sequences in the same sample as well. The rearrangement joins TRBV7-9 to TRBJ1-3, with unresolved D. Trimming pared 9 bases from V and 11 bases from J, leaving 26 bases between. Germline assignment: CDR1 SEHNR and CDR2 FQNEAQ (reference sequence). CDR3 length: 15 amino acids. Here the CDR3 reads CASSHSGVLVRAIYF. As DNA, the CDR3 is TGTGCCAGTAGCCACAGCGGGGTTCTCGTTCGCGCCATATATTTT.